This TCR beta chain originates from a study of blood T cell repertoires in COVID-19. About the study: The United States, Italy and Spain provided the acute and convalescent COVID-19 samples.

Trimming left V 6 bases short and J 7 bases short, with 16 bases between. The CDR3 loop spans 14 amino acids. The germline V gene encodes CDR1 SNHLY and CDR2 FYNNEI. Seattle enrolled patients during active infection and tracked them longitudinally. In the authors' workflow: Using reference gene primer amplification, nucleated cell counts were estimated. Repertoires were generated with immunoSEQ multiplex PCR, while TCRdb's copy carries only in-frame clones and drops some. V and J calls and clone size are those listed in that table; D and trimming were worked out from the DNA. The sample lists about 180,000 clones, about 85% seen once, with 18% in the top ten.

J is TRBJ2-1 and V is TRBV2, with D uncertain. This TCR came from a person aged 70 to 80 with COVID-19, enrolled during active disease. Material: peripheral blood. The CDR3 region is CASRYGSSINEQFF. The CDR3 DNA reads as TGTGCCAGCAGGTATGGTAGCTCCATTAATGAGCAGTTCTTC.